One and the same sample provided the 21 T cell receptor beta chains below, sequenced in a study of blood T cell repertoires in COVID-19. Sequencing was performed with immunoSEQ multiplex PCR; in TCRdb, only in-frame clones are kept and a portion is missing. The sample records about 120,000 clones, about 80% being singletons. Sequencing used peripheral blood. These receptors all come from a woman aged 80 or older with acute or convalescent COVID-19.

Of note for this clone: In the same sample, other DNA sequences code for this CDR3. V and J are TRBV5-1 and TRBJ1-1; no definite D call. Trimming cost V 5 bases and J 0 bases, with 8 bases left between them. The germline V gene has CDR1 SGHRS and CDR2 YFSETQ. This CDR3 is 13 amino acids long. The CDR3 region is CASSSQVNTEAFF. In DNA, the CDR3 is TGCGCCAGCAGTTCTCAGGTGAACACTGAAGCTTTCTTT.

The J gene is TRBJ1-4, the V gene TRBV30, with 10 bases aligning to TRBD1. The CDR3 consists of 13 residues. CDR1 GTSNPN and CDR2 SVGIG come from the germline V gene (reference sequence). Trimming at V came to 5 bases and at J to 8 bases, leaving 5 bases not matched to a gene. The CDR3 protein is CAWADRGREKLFF. In nucleotides, the CDR3 is TGTGCCTGGGCAGACAGGGGGCGAGAAAAACTGTTTTTT.

The chain is built from TRBV4-1 and TRBJ2-5, with 8 positions matching TRBD2. The junction had 4 bases not matched to a gene; V was cut back by 1 base and J by 3 bases. This CDR3 spans 15 amino acids. Per the germline V gene, CDR1 is MGHRA and CDR2 is YSYEKL. CDR3 sequence reads: CASSQAGTRKETQYF. The CDR3 DNA follows: TGCGCCAGCAGCCAAGCCGGGACTAGGAAAGAGACCCAGTACTTC.

A single count supports this clone. The chain employs TRBV9 and TRBJ2-1; D is unresolved. Deletions cut 4 bases from V and 0 bases from J, with 11 bases between. This CDR3 has 15 amino acids. Germline V CDR1 and CDR2: SGDLS, YYNGEE. The CDR3 sequence: CASSSHWSSYNEQFF. In DNA, the CDR3 is TGTGCCAGCAGCTCCCACTGGAGCTCCTACAATGAGCAGTTCTTC.

CDR3 protein: CASSWPRRGAPNTGELFF. The CDR3 nucleotides are TGCGCCAGCAGCTGGCCGCGTCGTGGGGCGCCGAACACCGGGGAGCTGTTTTTT. The chain links TRBV5-1 to TRBJ2-2, with a possible D match to TRBD1 (5 bases). CDR1 is SGHRS and CDR2 is YFSETQ in the germline V gene. There are 18 residues in the CDR3. V was trimmed by 3 bases and J by 0 bases, leaving 18 bases between them. Full variable domain (rest looked up from reference TRBV5-1 and TRBJ2-2): KAGVTQTPRYLIKTRGQQVTLSCSPISGHRSVSWYQQTPGQGLQFLFEYFSETQRNKGNFPGRFSGRQFSNSRSEMNVSTLELGDSALYLCASSWPRRGAPNTGELFFGEGSRLTVL.

J is TRBJ2-6 and V is TRBV7-2; 9 positions agree with TRBD2. The CDR3 length is 18 residues. With 3 bases clipped from V and 0 bases from J, the junction kept 6 bases outside the gene matches. Germline CDR1 is SGHTA and CDR2 is FQGNSA. This chain's CDR3 is CASSFGGGAFSGANVLTF. CDR3 bases: TGTGCCAGCAGCTTTGGCGGGGGGGCGTTCTCTGGGGCCAACGTCCTGACTTTC. The full variable domain, its missing parts supplied by reference TRBV7-2 and TRBJ2-6, is GAGVSQSPSNKVTEKGKDVELRCDPISGHTALYWYRQSLGQGLEFLIYFQGNSAPDKSGLPSDRFSAERTGGSVSTLTIQRTQQEDSAVYLCASSFGGGAFSGANVLTFGAGSRLTVL.

The chain joins TRBV19 to TRBJ2-3; D call uncertain. The V and J ends lost 5 bases and 6 bases respectively, with 12 bases between them. The V gene's germline CDR1 is LNHDA and CDR2 SQIVND (reference sequence). The CDR3 loop spans 13 amino acids. The CDR3 loop reads CASSLRASDTQYF. The CDR3 nucleotides are TGTGCCAGTAGTCTGAGAGCGTCGGATACGCAGTATTTT.

The rearrangement joins TRBV28 to TRBJ2-5; perhaps TRBD1 as D (5 bases). V gave up 2 bases and J gave up 6 bases, with 10 bases separating them. This CDR3 region has 13 residues. Germline assignment: CDR1 MDHEN and CDR2 SYDVKM. The CDR3 bases are TGTGCCAGCAGTTTAAGGGGAAGGAAGACCCAGTACTTC. It codes for CASSLRGRKTQYF.

The V gene is TRBV10-3, the J gene TRBJ1-1, with D possibly TRBD1 on 6 matching bases. V was trimmed by 7 bases and J by 0 bases, leaving 9 bases between them. CDR3 length: 13 amino acids. The V gene's germline CDR1 is ENHRY and CDR2 SYGVKD. CDR3 DNA sequence: TGTGCCATCAACGGACAGATGAACACTGAAGCTTTCTTT. Its protein product is CAINGQMNTEAFF.

The chain combines TRBV15 with TRBJ2-1; tentatively, D is TRBD2 (6 bases). The CDR3 extends over 17 amino acids. Trimming took 4 bases from V and 0 from J, leaving 16 bases between them. Germline CDR1 LNHNV, CDR2 YYDKDF (reference sequence). CDR3 sequence: CATSKPAPGVSYNEQFF. CDR3 bases: TGTGCCACCAGCAAACCCGCACCGGGGGTCTCCTACAATGAGCAGTTCTTC.

This clone has only a few counts. V usage is TRBV27 and J usage is TRBJ1-1; D not certain. Germline V CDR1 and CDR2: MNHEY, SMNVEV (reference sequence). Trimming shortened V by 5 bases and J by 4 bases, and 17 bases separated the two germline ends. The CDR3 runs to 15 residues. CDR3 DNA: TGTGCCAGCAGTAGCCGGGCCCCCAGCGGCACTGAAGCTTTCTTT. This gives the protein CASSSRAPSGTEAFF.

The chain carries TRBV30 and TRBJ1-3; maybe TRBD1 (6 bases). Deletions cut 2 bases from V and 0 bases from J, with 11 bases between. The CDR3 is 15 residues long. Germline V gene sequence: CDR1 GTSNPN, CDR2 SVGIG (reference sequence). The CDR3 DNA sequence: TGTGCCTGGAGTACAGGGCTCAGCTCTGGAAACACCATATATTTT. The encoded protein is CAWSTGLSSGNTIYF.

V is TRBV6-5 and J is TRBJ2-3, with a weak D call TRBD2 (6 bases). Trimming pared 5 bases from V and 0 bases from J, leaving 9 bases between. The V gene's germline CDR1 is MNHEY and CDR2 SVGAGI. The CDR3 loop spans 14 amino acids. In DNA, the CDR3 is TGTGCCAGCAGTCAGCGGGCTAGCACAGATACGCAGTATTTT. Translating gives CASSQRASTDTQYF.

CDR3 region: CATSRGGGGQYNTEAFF. The CDR3 bases are TGTGCCACCAGCAGAGGCGGGGGGGGACAGTACAACACTGAAGCTTTCTTT. The genes are TRBV15 and TRBJ1-1; 7 positions match TRBD1. Germline V gives CDR1 LNHNV, CDR2 YYDKDF (reference sequence). This CDR3 has 17 amino acids. V shed 1 base and J 2 bases; nucleotides not matched to a gene: 10.

The chain uses TRBV12-3 or TRBV12-4 and TRBJ1-1; 7 nucleotides match TRBD1. The V segment lost 6 bases and the J segment 5 bases; nucleotides outside the gene matches: 6. The CDR3 totals 13 residues. CDR3 sequence reads: CASRVTGVTEAFF. The DNA of the CDR3 is TGTGCCAGCAGGGTAACAGGGGTAACTGAAGCTTTCTTT.

This clone was seen a few times. The CDR3 region is CASSSRQYTNTGELFF. Written as DNA, the CDR3 is TGTGCCAGCAGCTCTAGACAGTATACGAACACCGGGGAGCTGTTTTTT. V usage is TRBV11-3 and J usage is TRBJ2-2, with TRBD1 as a possible D gene (5 bases). Between the trimmed V and J ends, which lost 4 bases and 0 bases, there was a span of 12 bases. Germline CDR1 reads SGHNT; CDR2 reads YENEEA. The CDR3 totals 16 residues.

V and J are TRBV7-7 and TRBJ2-2; D is possibly TRBD1 (6 bases). The CDR3 extends over 15 amino acids. Trimming left V 2 bases short and J 4 bases short, with 11 bases between. From germline, CDR1 is SSHAT and CDR2 FNYEAQ (reference sequence). The CDR3 sequence is CASSLTGMGTGELFF. The CDR3 DNA is TGTGCCAGCAGCTTAACAGGGATGGGCACCGGGGAGCTGTTTTTT.

The J gene is TRBJ2-3, the V gene TRBV7-9; 11 nucleotides align to TRBD1. V was pared by 5 bases and J by 3 bases, with 10 bases of the junction left unmatched. The germline V gene has CDR1 SEHNR and CDR2 FQNEAQ (reference sequence). The CDR3 is made up of 17 amino acids. CDR3 residues: CASSRSDRGQGTDTQYF. CDR3 sequence (DNA): TGTGCCAGCAGCCGATCGGACAGGGGGCAAGGGACAGATACGCAGTATTTT.

J is TRBJ2-3 and V is TRBV4-2, with TRBD2 identical over 7 bases. Germline lookup yields CDR1 LGHNA and CDR2 YNFKEQ. J was trimmed by 2 bases and V by 0 bases; bases with no gene match: 8. The CDR3 is 17 amino acids. The CDR3 reads CASSQDNWGRVTDTQYF. As DNA, the CDR3 is TGTGCCAGCAGCCAAGATAATTGGGGGAGGGTCACAGATACGCAGTATTTT.

The gene calls are TRBV11-2 and TRBJ2-1; unclear D gene. Germline V gives CDR1 SGHAT, CDR2 FQNNGV. This CDR3 has 11 residues. The germline V and J ends were trimmed by 5 bases and 8 bases, with 7 bases remaining between them. CDR3 sequence: CASSISYEQFF. CDR3 DNA sequence: TGTGCCAGCAGCATTAGTTATGAGCAGTTCTTC.

This clone was detected only once. V gene TRBV4-1 combines with J gene TRBJ1-5; a possible D gene is TRBD1 (5 bases). Germline V gives CDR1 MGHRA, CDR2 YSYEKL. This CDR3 has 14 residues. The ends were cut back, 6 bases at V and 8 bases at J, with 17 bases in the middle. DNA for the CDR3: TGCGCCAGCAGGGAAGGTTCAGGGATGGAGCCCCAGCATTTT. It encodes CASREGSGMEPQHF.